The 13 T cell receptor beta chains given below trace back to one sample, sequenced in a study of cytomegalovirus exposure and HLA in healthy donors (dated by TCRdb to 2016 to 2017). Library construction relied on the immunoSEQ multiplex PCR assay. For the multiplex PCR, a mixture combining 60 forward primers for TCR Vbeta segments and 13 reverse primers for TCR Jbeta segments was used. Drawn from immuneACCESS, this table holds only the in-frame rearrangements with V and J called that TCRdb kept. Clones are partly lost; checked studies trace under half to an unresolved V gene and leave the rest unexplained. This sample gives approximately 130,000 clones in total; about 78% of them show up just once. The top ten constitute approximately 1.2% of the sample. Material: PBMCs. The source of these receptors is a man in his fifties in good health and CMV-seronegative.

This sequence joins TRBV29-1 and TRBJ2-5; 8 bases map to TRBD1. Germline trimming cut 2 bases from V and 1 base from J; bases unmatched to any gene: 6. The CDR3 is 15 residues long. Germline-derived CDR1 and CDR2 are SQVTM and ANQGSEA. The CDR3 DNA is TGCAGCGTTGAACCGGTGGACAGGGTCCAAGAGACCCAGTACTTC. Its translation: CSVEPVDRVQETQYF.

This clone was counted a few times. This CDR3 reads CSVGGGQGDTGELFF. In DNA, the CDR3 is TGCAGCGTTGGGGGGGGACAGGGGGACACCGGGGAGCTGTTTTTT. The chain links TRBV29-1 to TRBJ2-2; 11 bases are a match to TRBD1. The junction had 4 bases not matched to a gene; V was cut back by 4 bases and J by 3 bases. The CDR3 consists of 15 residues. Germline V gene data show CDR1 as SQVTM and CDR2 as ANQGSEA.

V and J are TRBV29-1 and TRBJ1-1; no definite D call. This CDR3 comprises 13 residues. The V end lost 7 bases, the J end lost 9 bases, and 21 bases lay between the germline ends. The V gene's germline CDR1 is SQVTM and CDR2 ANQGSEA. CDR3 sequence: CSAREPAETKAFF. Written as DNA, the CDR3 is TGCAGCGCCAGAGAACCGGCAGAGACAAAAGCTTTCTTT. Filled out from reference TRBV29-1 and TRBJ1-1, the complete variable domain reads SAVISQKPSRDICQRGTSLTIQCQVDSQVTMMFWYRQQPGQSLTLIATANQGSEATYESGFVIDKFPISRPNLTFSTLTVSNMSPEDSSIYLCSAREPAETKAFFGQGTRLTVV.

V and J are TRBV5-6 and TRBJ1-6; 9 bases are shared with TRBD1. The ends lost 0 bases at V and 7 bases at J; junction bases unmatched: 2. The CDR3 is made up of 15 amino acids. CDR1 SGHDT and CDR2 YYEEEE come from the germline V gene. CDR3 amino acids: CASSLGQGGNSPLHF. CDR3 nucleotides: TGTGCCAGCAGCTTGGGACAGGGGGGAAATTCACCCCTCCACTTT.

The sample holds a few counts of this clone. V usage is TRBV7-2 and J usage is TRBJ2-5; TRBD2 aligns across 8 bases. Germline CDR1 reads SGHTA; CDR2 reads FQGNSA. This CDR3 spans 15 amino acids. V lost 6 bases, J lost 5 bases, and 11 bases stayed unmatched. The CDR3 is CASRRGEGVRETQYF. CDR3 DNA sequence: TGTGCCAGCAGGCGGGGGGAGGGAGTGAGGGAGACCCAGTACTTC.

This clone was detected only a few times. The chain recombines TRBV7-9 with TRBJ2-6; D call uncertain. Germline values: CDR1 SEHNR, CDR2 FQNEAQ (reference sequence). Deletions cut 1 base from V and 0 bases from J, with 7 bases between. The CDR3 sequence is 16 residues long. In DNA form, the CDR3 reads TGTGCCAGCAGCTTAGGGAGAAGCTCTGGGGCCAACGTCCTGACTTTC. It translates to CASSLGRSSGANVLTF.

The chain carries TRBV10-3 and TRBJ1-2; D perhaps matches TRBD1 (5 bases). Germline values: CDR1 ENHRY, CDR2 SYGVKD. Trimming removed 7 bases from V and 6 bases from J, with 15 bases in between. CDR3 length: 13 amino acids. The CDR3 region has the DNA TGTGCCATCACTGTCGGCAGGGAAGATGGCTACACCTTC. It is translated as CAITVGREDGYTF.

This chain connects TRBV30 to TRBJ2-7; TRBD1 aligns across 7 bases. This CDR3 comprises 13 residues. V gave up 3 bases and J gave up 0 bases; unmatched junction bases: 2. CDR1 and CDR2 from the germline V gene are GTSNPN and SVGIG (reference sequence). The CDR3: CAWRDRNSYEQYF. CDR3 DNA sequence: TGTGCCTGGAGGGACAGGAACTCCTACGAGCAGTACTTC.

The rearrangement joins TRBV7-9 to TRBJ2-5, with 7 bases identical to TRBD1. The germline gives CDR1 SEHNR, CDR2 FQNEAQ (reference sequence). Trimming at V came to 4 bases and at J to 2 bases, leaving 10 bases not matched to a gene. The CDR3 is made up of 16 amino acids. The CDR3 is CASSYAPGTEQETQYF. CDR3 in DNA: TGTGCCAGCAGCTACGCCCCCGGGACAGAACAAGAGACCCAGTACTTC.

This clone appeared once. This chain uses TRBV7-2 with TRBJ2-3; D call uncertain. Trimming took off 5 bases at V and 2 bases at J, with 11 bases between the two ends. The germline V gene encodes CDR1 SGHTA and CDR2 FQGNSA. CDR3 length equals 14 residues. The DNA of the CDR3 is TGTGCCAGCAGCAGCAACTCCTTCACAGATACGCAGTATTTT. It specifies CASSSNSFTDTQYF.

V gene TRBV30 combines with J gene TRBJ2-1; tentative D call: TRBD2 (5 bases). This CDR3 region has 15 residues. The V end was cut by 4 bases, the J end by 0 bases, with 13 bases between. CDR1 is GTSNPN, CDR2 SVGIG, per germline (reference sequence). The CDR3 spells CAWIPPGGSYNEQFF. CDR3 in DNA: TGTGCCTGGATCCCTCCCGGAGGCTCCTACAATGAGCAGTTCTTC.

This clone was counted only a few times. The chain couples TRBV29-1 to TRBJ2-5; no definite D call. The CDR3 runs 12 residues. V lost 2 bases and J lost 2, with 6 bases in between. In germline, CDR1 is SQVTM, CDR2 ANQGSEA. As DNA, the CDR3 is TGCAGCGTTGAAATCGGGCAAGAGACCCAGTACTTC. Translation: CSVEIGQETQYF. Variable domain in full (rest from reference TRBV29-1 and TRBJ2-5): SAVISQKPSRDICQRGTSLTIQCQVDSQVTMMFWYRQQPGQSLTLIATANQGSEATYESGFVIDKFPISRPNLTFSTLTVSNMSPEDSSIYLCSVEIGQETQYFGPGTRLLVL.

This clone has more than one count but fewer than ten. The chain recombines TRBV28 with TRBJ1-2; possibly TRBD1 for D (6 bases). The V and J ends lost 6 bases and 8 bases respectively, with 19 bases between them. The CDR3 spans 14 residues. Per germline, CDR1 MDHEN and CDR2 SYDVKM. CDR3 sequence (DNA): TGTGCCAGCAGCCAAATAGGGGGGGTGGAGGGCTACACCTTC. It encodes CASSQIGGVEGYTF.